The clone carrying this T cell receptor (beta chain) has a single count. The V and J ends lost 6 bases and 2 bases respectively, with 19 bases between them. This CDR3 has 16 amino acids. Per the germline V gene, CDR1 is SGHRS and CDR2 is YFSETQ. The study ran its PCR with 60 Vbeta and 13 Jbeta primers. Clones were sequenced by immunoSEQ multiplex PCR, and TCRdb holds only the in-frame ones, with some missing. Among 120,000 to 150,000 clones listed, 66% were seen once. The sample comes from a study of cytomegalovirus exposure and HLA in healthy donors. This receptor was identified in an older woman in good health and CMV-seronegative. Sequencing was carried out using PBMCs. The chain employs TRBV5-1 and TRBJ2-3; TRBD2 might be the D (6 bases). The chain's CDR3 is CASTQRWGRPTDTQYF. Written as DNA, the CDR3 is TGCGCCAGCACCCAACGCTGGGGGAGGCCCACAGATACGCAGTATTTT.